The present TCR beta chain was sequenced within a study of blood T cell repertoires in COVID-19. Authors' analysis steps: Reference gene primer amplification gave estimated nucleated cell counts. Sequencing used immunoSEQ multiplex PCR; TCRdb keeps in-frame clones, though not all of them. V and J calls and clone size are those listed in that table; D and trimming were worked out from the DNA. The sample has some 110,000 clones; 82% are singletons. This TCR derives from a man between 60 and 70 years old with acute or convalescent COVID-19. Sample: peripheral blood.

The CDR3 sequence: CASSIGLAGAEQFF. CDR3 nucleotides: TGCGCCAGCAGCATCGGACTAGCGGGGGCCGAGCAGTTCTTC. The chain is built from TRBV5-1 and TRBJ2-1; TRBD2 agrees at 13 bases. V lost 4 bases and J lost 10; bases outside the gene matches: 5. Looked up from germline, CDR1 is SGHRS and CDR2 is YFSETQ. The CDR3 length is 14 residues. Full variable domain (outside the CDR3, taken from reference TRBV5-1 and TRBJ2-1): KAGVTQTPRYLIKTRGQQVTLSCSPISGHRSVSWYQQTPGQGLQFLFEYFSETQRNKGNFPGRFSGRQFSNSRSEMNVSTLELGDSALYLCASSIGLAGAEQFFGPGTRLTVL.